The T cell receptor beta chain described here comes from a study of T cells in Graves' hyperthyroidism and ophthalmopathy. CDR1 DFQATT and CDR2 SNEGSKA come from the germline V gene (reference sequence). The V gene lost 5 bases and the J gene lost 4 bases, with 13 bases spanning the gap. The CDR3 is made up of 13 amino acids. PBMCs came from roughly 10 ml fresh peripheral blood. Concerning this clonotype itself: Antigen unknown.

Overall study results and limits: Ophthalmopathy was distinguished from stable hyperthyroidism by 13 V-J signatures. Most thyroid clonotypes expanded above 0.001 were also detected in blood.

Amplified regions were TCR beta CDR3 sequences from RNA transcripts. TCR CDR3 underwent first-round RT-PCR with the HTBI primer set. Each CDR3 protein is one row after TCRdb ran MiXCR on the multiplex PCR reads. This repertoire shows about 290,000 distinct CDR3 sequences, more than 10% found once; its top ten account for 7.8%. V usage is TRBV20-1 and J usage is TRBJ2-3; maybe TRBD2 (5 bases). Sequences were obtained from blood. This clonotype originated in a woman aged 25-40 years with Graves' hyperthyroidism that later progressed to Graves' ophthalmopathy. Written as DNA, the CDR3 is TGCAGTGCTGACCCCGACTACGCAGATACGCAGTATTTT. It is translated as CSADPDYADTQYF.